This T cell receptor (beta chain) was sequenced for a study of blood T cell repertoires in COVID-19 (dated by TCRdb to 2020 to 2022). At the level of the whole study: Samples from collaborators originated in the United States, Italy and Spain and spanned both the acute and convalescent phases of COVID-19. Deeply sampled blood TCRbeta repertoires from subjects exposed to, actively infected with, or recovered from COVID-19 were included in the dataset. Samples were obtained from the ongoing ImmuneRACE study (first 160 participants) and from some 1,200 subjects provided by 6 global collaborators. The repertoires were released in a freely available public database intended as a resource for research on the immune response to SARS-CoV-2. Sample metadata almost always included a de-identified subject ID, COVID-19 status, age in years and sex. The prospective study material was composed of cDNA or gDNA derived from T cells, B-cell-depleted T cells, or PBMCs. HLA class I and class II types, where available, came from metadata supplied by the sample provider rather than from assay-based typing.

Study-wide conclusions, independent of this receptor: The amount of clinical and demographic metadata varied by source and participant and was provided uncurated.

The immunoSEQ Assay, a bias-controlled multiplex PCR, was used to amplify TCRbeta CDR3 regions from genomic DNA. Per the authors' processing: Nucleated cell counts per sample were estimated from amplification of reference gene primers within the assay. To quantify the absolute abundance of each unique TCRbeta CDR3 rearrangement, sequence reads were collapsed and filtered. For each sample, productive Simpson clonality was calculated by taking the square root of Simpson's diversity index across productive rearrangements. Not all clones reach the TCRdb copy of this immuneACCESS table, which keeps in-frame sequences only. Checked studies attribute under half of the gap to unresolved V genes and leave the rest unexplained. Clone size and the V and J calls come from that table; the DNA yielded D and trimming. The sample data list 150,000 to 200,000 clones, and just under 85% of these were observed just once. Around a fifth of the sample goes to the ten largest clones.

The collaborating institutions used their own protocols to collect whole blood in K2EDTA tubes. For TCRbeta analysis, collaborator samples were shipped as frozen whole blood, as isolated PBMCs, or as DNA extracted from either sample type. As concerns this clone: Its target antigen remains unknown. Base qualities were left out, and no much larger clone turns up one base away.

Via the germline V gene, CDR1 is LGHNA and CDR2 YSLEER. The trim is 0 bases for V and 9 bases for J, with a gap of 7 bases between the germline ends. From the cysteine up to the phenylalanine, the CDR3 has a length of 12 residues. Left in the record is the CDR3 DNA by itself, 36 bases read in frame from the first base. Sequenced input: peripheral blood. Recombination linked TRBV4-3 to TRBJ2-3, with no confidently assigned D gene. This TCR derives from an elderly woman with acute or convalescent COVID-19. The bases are TGCGCCAGCAGCCAAGACCAGAAAACGCAGTATTTT. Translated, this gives CASSQDQKTQYF.